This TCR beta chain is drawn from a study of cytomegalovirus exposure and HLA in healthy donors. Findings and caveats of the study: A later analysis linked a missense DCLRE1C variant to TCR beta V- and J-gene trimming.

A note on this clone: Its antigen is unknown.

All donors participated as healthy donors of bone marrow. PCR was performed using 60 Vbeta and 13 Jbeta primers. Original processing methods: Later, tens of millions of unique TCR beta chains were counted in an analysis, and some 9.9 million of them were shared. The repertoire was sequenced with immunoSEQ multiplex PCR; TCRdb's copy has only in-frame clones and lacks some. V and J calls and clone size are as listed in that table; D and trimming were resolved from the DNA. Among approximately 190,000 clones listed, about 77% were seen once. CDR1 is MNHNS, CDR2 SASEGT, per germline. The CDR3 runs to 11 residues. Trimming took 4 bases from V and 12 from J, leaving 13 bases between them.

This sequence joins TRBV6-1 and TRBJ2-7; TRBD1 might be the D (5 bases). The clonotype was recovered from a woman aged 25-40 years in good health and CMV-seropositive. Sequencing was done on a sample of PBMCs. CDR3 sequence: CASSAQGRAYF. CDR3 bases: TGTGCCAGCAGTGCCCAGGGAAGAGCGTACTTC.